Shown below are 18 T cell receptor beta chains from a single sample sequenced in a study of regulatory T cells in long-lasting Graves disease. The time point denotes: newly diagnosed GD, antithyroid drugs for less than 3 months. Scientists built the TCR library using RNA that was extracted from PBMCs. Arm-PCR of CDR3 regions and iRepertoire HTBI primers were the basis on which TCR beta libraries were built. Each CDR3 protein gets one entry after TCRdb re-called the multiplex PCR reads with MiXCR. The sample contains 250,000 to 300,000 distinct CDR3 sequences, approximately 18% of which appear only once. Separately, the same data were catalogued under a study of T cells in Graves' hyperthyroidism and ophthalmopathy.

Material: peripheral blood mononuclear cells (PBMCs), obtained at new diagnosis, from a patient treated with antithyroid drugs. The receptors were gathered from a woman aged 25 to 39 with Graves disease.

The chain employs TRBV5-1 and TRBJ1-4; TRBD1 aligns across 11 bases. Germline V lookup: CDR1 SGHRS, CDR2 YFSETQ. The CDR3 length is 14 residues. Germline trimming cut 3 bases from V and 11 bases from J; bases unmatched to any gene: 6. CDR3 residues: CASSSGQGARKLFF. The CDR3 DNA reads as TGCGCCAGCAGCTCCGGACAGGGGGCGCGTAAACTGTTTTTT.

The CDR3 reads CASSLYRGANYGYTF. CDR3 DNA sequence: TGTGCCAGCAGCTTATACAGGGGAGCTAACTATGGCTACACCTTC. The chain carries TRBV11-2 and TRBJ1-2; TRBD1 matches at 7 bases. The CDR3 spans 15 residues. In germline, CDR1 is SGHAT, CDR2 FQNNGV. The junction had 3 bases not matched to a gene; V was cut back by 2 bases and J by 0 bases.

This clonotype was observed at least ten times. This chain connects TRBV12-3 or TRBV12-4 to TRBJ2-3; no firm D call. Between the trimmed V and J ends, which lost 3 bases and 2 bases, there was a span of 12 bases. The CDR3 loop spans 15 amino acids. The CDR3 is CASSFGRTSTDTQYF. The CDR3 nucleotides read TGTGCCAGCAGTTTCGGCAGGACGTCCACAGATACGCAGTATTTT.

The chain joins TRBV20-1 to TRBJ2-1, with 7 bases aligning to TRBD2. Germline-derived CDR1 and CDR2 are DFQATT and SNEGSKA (reference sequence). The V and J ends lost 2 bases and 4 bases, in that order; junction bases with no gene match: 5. This CDR3 has 14 residues. CDR3 sequence reads: CSARLGGGYNEQFF. The CDR3, as DNA: TGCAGTGCTAGATTGGGGGGGGGGTACAATGAGCAGTTCTTC.

This clonotype appeared many times. A read error may produce the germline difference seen at one junction end. CDR3 in amino acids: CASSFQPGPRTDTQYF. CDR3 nucleotides: TGCGCCAGCAGCTTCCAGCCGGGACCGCGAACAGATACGCAGTATTTT. J is TRBJ2-3 and V is TRBV5-5; D is possibly TRBD1 or TRBD2 (5 bases each). CDR3 length: 16 residues. Per the germline V gene, CDR1 is SGHKS and CDR2 is YYEKEE (reference sequence).

This clonotype occurred many times. The chain joins TRBV11-2 to TRBJ1-1; D is uncertain. The CDR3 is 13 amino acids. Germline V gives CDR1 SGHAT, CDR2 FQNNGV. V was cut by 2 bases and J by 5 bases, with 9 bases left in between. The CDR3 reads CASSLYGRTEAFF. In DNA, the CDR3 is TGTGCCAGCAGCTTATATGGGAGGACTGAAGCTTTCTTT.

At least ten counts were recorded for this clonotype. The rearrangement uses TRBV25-1 and TRBJ1-6; 7 bases are shared with TRBD1. J lost 10 bases, V lost 8 bases, and 14 bases had no gene match. This CDR3 is built from 15 residues. Germline-derived CDR1 and CDR2 are MGHDK and SYGVNS. CDR3 nucleotides: TGTGCCAGCGGGTCATACAGGGGCGGTGGATCACCCCTCCACTTT. This sequence encodes CASGSYRGGGSPLHF.

The chain couples TRBV6-1 to TRBJ2-2; no clear D gene. The V gene lost 8 bases and the J gene lost 3 bases, with 7 bases spanning the gap. The V gene's germline CDR1 is MNHNS and CDR2 SASEGT. CDR3 size: 12 residues. CDR3 DNA sequence: TGTGCCAGCGGAACTTACACCGGGGAGCTGTTTTTT. Translation: CASGTYTGELFF.

This clonotype came up many times. This rearrangement joins TRBV3-1 to TRBJ2-7; D ambiguous. Trimming pared 3 bases from V and 3 bases from J, leaving 15 bases between. CDR3 length equals 15 residues. In germline, CDR1 is LGHDT, CDR2 YNNKEL (reference sequence). The CDR3 loop is CASSQKNGGFYEQYF. In nucleotides, the CDR3 is TGTGCCAGCAGCCAGAAGAACGGCGGATTCTACGAGCAGTACTTC.

This clonotype was seen only a few times. In DNA, the CDR3 is TGTGCCAGCAGTCACTGGACAGGGTCTACGGAGACCCAGTACTTC. Protein sequence: CASSHWTGSTETQYF. V usage is TRBV27 and J usage is TRBJ2-5; 8 bases are shared with TRBD1. Germline V CDR1 and CDR2: MNHEY, SMNVEV (reference sequence). J was trimmed by 5 bases and V by 5 bases; bases with no gene match: 10. The CDR3 has 15 residues.

The CDR3 bases are TGCAGTGCTAGAGGGGGACAGGGTCTCACTGAAGCTTTCTTT. It specifies CSARGGQGLTEAFF. The chain recombines TRBV20-1 with TRBJ1-1, with 9 bases matching TRBD1. The germline V gene encodes CDR1 DFQATT and CDR2 SNEGSKA (reference sequence). The V and J ends lost 1 base and 4 bases, in that order; junction bases with no gene match: 4. This CDR3 is 14 amino acids long.

This clonotype has a handful of counts. This rearrangement joins TRBV24-1 to TRBJ2-1; 7 nucleotides line up with TRBD2. The CDR3 has 14 residues. The V gene end was trimmed by 5 bases and the J gene end by 8 bases; junction bases not matched to a gene: 8. Germline values: CDR1 KGHDR, CDR2 SFDVKD. CDR3 sequence reads: CATSGGGGSHEQFF. The CDR3 DNA is TGTGCCACCAGTGGGGGGGGGGGAAGCCATGAGCAGTTCTTC.

This clonotype was observed at least ten times. The rearrangement joins TRBV5-1 to TRBJ1-2; 9 bases fit TRBD1. CDR1 is SGHRS, CDR2 YFSETQ, per germline. V shed 0 bases, J shed 3 bases, and the junction held 0 bases outside the gene matches. The CDR3 runs 14 residues. Here the CDR3 reads CASSLGDRDYGYTF. DNA for the CDR3: TGCGCCAGCAGCTTGGGGGACAGGGACTATGGCTACACCTTC.

This clonotype was seen many times. This chain joins TRBV5-1 and TRBJ2-7; 7 bases fit TRBD2. Germline CDR1 reads SGHRS; CDR2 reads YFSETQ. V lost 4 bases, J lost 5 bases, and 6 bases stayed unmatched. There are 13 residues in the CDR3. CDR3 protein: CASSLLTSNEQYF. CDR3 DNA: TGCGCCAGCAGCCTCTTGACTAGCAACGAGCAGTACTTC.

The V and J genes are TRBV12-3 or TRBV12-4 and TRBJ1-1; TRBD1 aligns across 8 bases. CDR3 length equals 16 residues. V was clipped by 5 bases and J by 0 bases; unmatched bases: 8. The CDR3 region has the DNA TGTGCCAGCAGTGCCGGACAGGGTTTGGTGAACACTGAAGCTTTCTTT. This sequence encodes CASSAGQGLVNTEAFF.

Ten or more counts support this clonotype. V is TRBV5-8 and J is TRBJ2-7, with a weak D call TRBD1 (5 bases). Trimming shortened V by 1 base and J by 5 bases, and 13 bases separated the two germline ends. The germline V gene has CDR1 SGHTS and CDR2 YDEGEE. The CDR3 sequence is 14 residues long. The CDR3 here is CASSLWPGKNEQYF. The DNA of the CDR3 is TGTGCCAGCAGCTTGTGGCCAGGGAAGAACGAGCAGTACTTC.

The gene calls are TRBV11-2 and TRBJ1-4; D call uncertain. V was shortened by 2 bases and J by 6 bases, with 10 bases between the two germline ends. The CDR3 spans 14 residues. Per the germline V gene, CDR1 is SGHAT and CDR2 is FQNNGV. The CDR3 coding sequence is TGTGCCAGCAGCTTAATGGGGAAGGATGAAAAACTGTTTTTT. Amino acid sequence: CASSLMGKDEKLFF.

This chain connects TRBV20-1 to TRBJ1-2; 12 bases are shared with TRBD1. The V segment lost 5 bases and the J segment 6 bases; nucleotides outside the gene matches: 4. Germline CDR1 reads DFQATT; CDR2 reads SNEGSKA (reference sequence). The CDR3 is 13 amino acids. This chain's CDR3 is CSAWDRGQNGYTF. Here the CDR3 DNA reads TGCAGTGCTTGGGACAGGGGGCAGAATGGCTACACCTTC.